This is a list of T cell receptor beta chains from one sample in a study of blood T cell repertoires in COVID-19. Generated by immunoSEQ multiplex PCR, the TCRdb table keeps only in-frame clones and is missing some. The data show a few hundred thousand clones, around 83% seen once. The specimen was PBMCs or T cells enriched from blood (not recorded which). The receptors stem from a woman aged 50 to 60 who had recovered from COVID-19. Each CDR3 is given with its conserved first and last residue. Fields, in order: V gene, J gene, clone size, D gene, CDR3 DNA, CDR3 protein. D genes are given only for firm matches. Size values are once, few and many counts, or a class for expanded clones, and some rows have none.

>TRBV3-1/TRBV3-2|TRBJ1-2|.|.
TGTGCCAGCAGCGCGAGGACACACCCCTATGGCTACACCTTC
CASSARTHPYGYTF
>TRBV5-5|TRBJ2-7|.|.
TGTGCCAGCAGCTTGGGGCTAGCTGGCGAGCAGTACTTC
CASSLGLAGEQYF
>TRBV7-8|TRBJ1-2|.|.
TGTGCCAGCAGCTTAGTGCTCGGGGGAGGCGGCTACACCTTC
CASSLVLGGGGYTF
>TRBV5-1|TRBJ1-6|.|.
TGCGCCAGCAGCACGGCAGGGGAAGGTGGACCCCTCCACTTT
CASSTAGEGGPLHF
>TRBV5-4|TRBJ1-3|.|.
TGTGCCAGCAGCTTGGACAGTATCGCCAGCACCATATATTTT
CASSLDSIASTIYF
>TRBV6-5|TRBJ1-3|.|.
TGTGCCCTCGGACGGGACTCTGGAAACACCATATATTTT
CALGRDSGNTIYF
>TRBV28|TRBJ1-5|.|TRBD1
TGTGCCAGCAGGGCAGGGGGTAGCAATCAGCCCCAGCATTTT
CASRAGGSNQPQHF
>TRBV29-1|TRBJ1-2|.|.
TGCAGCGTTGGAGGAGCGGATGGCTACACCTTC
CSVGGADGYTF
>TRBV14|TRBJ2-7|once|.
TGTGCCAGCAGCCAAGACCCCCACTACAACGAGCAGTACTTC
CASSQDPHYNEQYF
>TRBV5-4|TRBJ1-2|.|.
TGTGCCAGCAGTAACAGGGAATTGGCCTATGGCTACACCTTC
CASSNRELAYGYTF
>TRBV6-2/TRBV6-3|TRBJ1-1|.|TRBD1
TGTGCCAGCAGTTTCCGGGACAGAGACACTGAAGCTTTCTTT
CASSFRDRDTEAFF
>TRBV3-1/TRBV3-2|TRBJ2-1|.|TRBD1
TGTGCCAGCAGCCAAAACCGGGACAGGGGGATGGGGCAGTTCTTC
CASSQNRDRGMGQFF
>TRBV7-8|TRBJ1-5|few|.
TGTGCCAGCAGCCCCCTTCTAAATCAGCCCCAGCATTTT
CASSPLLNQPQHF
>TRBV4-1|TRBJ2-1|.|.
TGCGCCAGCAGCCCGGGACTCAACTCCTACAATGAGCAGTTCTTC
CASSPGLNSYNEQFF
>TRBV18|TRBJ1-2|.|TRBD1
TGTGCCAGCTCCCCGACAGGGGGAGGCTATGGCTACACCTTC
CASSPTGGGYGYTF
>TRBV5-8|TRBJ1-2|.|.
TGTGCCAGCAGAGGTCAGGAAAACTATGGCTACACCTTC
CASRGQENYGYTF
>TRBV5-1|TRBJ2-3|.|.
TGCGCCAGCAGCCTTGACTCGGGGTATGCAGATACGCAGTATTTT
CASSLDSGYADTQYF
>TRBV11-3|TRBJ2-1|.|TRBD2
TGTGCCAGCAGCTTAGGCCGGGGGGGGGAAGGTGAGCAGTTCTTC
CASSLGRGGEGEQFF
>TRBV4-2|TRBJ1-2|.|.
TGTGCCAGCAGCCAAGATGGGAGCTCCGGCTACACCTTC
CASSQDGSSGYTF
>TRBV7-2|TRBJ1-2|.|.
TGTGCCAGCAGCCTCTCGTTCGGGAACTATGGCTACACCTTC
CASSLSFGNYGYTF
>TRBV6-4|TRBJ1-2|.|.
TGTGCCAGCAGTGACTCGGAGGAGGCAGCCTATGGCTACACCTTC
CASSDSEEAAYGYTF
>TRBV5-1|TRBJ1-6|.|TRBD1
TGCGCCAGCAGCGGAACACTGGGACAGGGTAATTCACCCCTCCACTTT
CASSGTLGQGNSPLHF
>TRBV10-3|TRBJ2-1|.|TRBD2
TGTGCCATCGGTGGACTAGCGGGGGGGTCAGGTGGAGGTGAGCAGTTCTTC
CAIGGLAGGSGGGEQFF
>TRBV6-5|TRBJ1-1|.|TRBD1
TGTGCCAGCAGTTACGCGCGGACAGGGGACACTGAAGCTTTCTTT
CASSYARTGDTEAFF
>TRBV4-3|TRBJ1-4|.|.
TGCGCCAGCAGCCAAGGTCTCAGGGGAGAAAATGAAAAACTGTTTTTT
CASSQGLRGENEKLFF
>TRBV5-1|TRBJ1-4|.|.
TGCGCCAGCTCTCGTCAGGATCGTGAAAAACTGTTTTTT
CASSRQDREKLFF
>TRBV20-1|TRBJ1-2|.|.
TGCAGTGCTAGAGACAGACAGGGCTACACCTTC
CSARDRQGYTF